A single sample gave rise to the 29 T cell receptor beta chains below, sequenced in a study of CD8+CD57+ T cells in acquired aplastic anemia. Genomic DNA, serving as template, underwent TCR beta VDJ and CDR3 profiling. TCRdb independently ran MiXCR on the reads; one entry per CDR3 protein. Of approximately 190,000 distinct CDR3 sequences listed, 64% were seen once; the top ten hold 40% to 55%. Sequenced: sorted CD4+, CD8+, or CD8+CD57+ T cells (not recorded which) from PBMCs. The receptors come from a human donor with severe aplastic anemia or a healthy control (not recorded which).

The genes are TRBV29-1 and TRBJ2-3, with 8 bases that match TRBD2. Germline CDR1 and CDR2: SQVTM and ANQGSEA. J lost 6 bases, V lost 4 bases, and 9 bases had no gene match. This CDR3 is built from 14 residues. CDR3 DNA: TGCAGCGTTGGAAGCACTAGCGGCTCGGATACGCAGTATTTT. It codes for CSVGSTSGSDTQYF.

At least ten counts were recorded for this clonotype. The rearrangement joins TRBV12-3 or TRBV12-4 to TRBJ1-2; 8 bases line up with TRBD1. The CDR3 is 14 amino acids. J was trimmed by 1 base and V by 7 bases; bases with no gene match: 5. The CDR3 reads CASILGQGNYGYTF. In nucleotides, the CDR3 is TGTGCCAGCATCCTCGGACAGGGTAACTATGGCTACACCTTC.

The chain is built from TRBV7-2 and TRBJ1-6, with TRBD1 matching 9 bases. This CDR3 has 14 amino acids. With V trimmed by 5 bases and J by 15 bases, 11 bases remained unmatched. Germline CDR1 SGHTA, CDR2 FQGNSA. The CDR3 DNA sequence: TGTGCCAGCAGCCCCGGGACAGGGATGGAGCTCCTCCACTTT. Translating gives CASSPGTGMELLHF.

This chain joins TRBV29-1 and TRBJ1-1; perhaps TRBD1 as D (6 bases). Per the germline V gene, CDR1 is SQVTM and CDR2 is ANQGSEA. The CDR3 totals 13 residues. The chain's CDR3 is CITQGHPNTEAFF. The CDR3 nucleotides are TGCATCACTCAGGGACACCCAAACACTGAAGCTTTCTTT.

The rearrangement uses TRBV10-3 and TRBJ1-6, with no clear D. Germline-derived CDR1 and CDR2 are ENHRY and SYGVKD. The V and J ends lost 5 bases and 0 bases respectively, with 8 bases between them. CDR3 length: 15 amino acids. The CDR3 coding sequence is TGTGCCATCAGTCAGGACGGCTCCTATAATTCACCCCTCCACTTT. Its translation: CAISQDGSYNSPLHF.

This clonotype appeared a single time. This chain links TRBV6-6 with TRBJ1-1; a possible D gene is TRBD1 (6 bases). CDR3 length: 13 residues. CDR1 is MNHNY and CDR2 is SVGAGI in the germline V gene (reference sequence). V was trimmed by 2 bases and J by 7 bases, leaving 11 bases between them. CDR3 residues: CASSYPDRSEAFF. CDR3 nucleotide sequence: TGTGCCAGCAGTTACCCCGACAGGAGTGAAGCTTTCTTT.

The chain has TRBV11-2 and TRBJ2-2; possibly TRBD1 for D (6 bases). The length of the CDR3 is 14 residues. CDR1 is SGHAT, CDR2 FQNNGV, per germline. Trimming removed 3 bases from V and 7 bases from J, with 12 bases in between. The CDR3 DNA reads TGTGCCAGCAGCTTTCAACAGGGAATCGGGGAGCTGTTTTTT. It encodes CASSFQQGIGELFF.

This clonotype has more than one count but fewer than ten. The rearrangement links TRBV20-1 to TRBJ1-2; no reliable D call. Germline assignment: CDR1 DFQATT and CDR2 SNEGSKA (reference sequence). The CDR3 loop spans 12 amino acids. V gave up 0 bases and J gave up 8 bases, with 10 bases separating them. The CDR3 reads CSARDRKGGYTF. The CDR3 DNA is TGCAGTGCTAGAGACAGAAAGGGAGGCTACACCTTC.

This clonotype showed up many times. The chain is built from TRBV6-5 and TRBJ2-6; 9 nucleotides line up with TRBD1. Per the germline V gene, CDR1 is MNHEY and CDR2 is SVGAGI. V gave up 6 bases and J gave up 4 bases; unmatched junction bases: 13. This CDR3 is built from 18 residues. CDR3 DNA: TGTGCCAGCAGAAAAAGTCCCGGGACAGGGTCCGGGGCCAACGTCCTGACTTTC. Translation: CASRKSPGTGSGANVLTF.

This chain links TRBV29-1 with TRBJ2-4, with no clear D. V gave up 4 bases and J gave up 0 bases, with 10 bases separating them. The CDR3 runs to 14 residues. Germline CDR1 reads SQVTM; CDR2 reads ANQGSEA. CDR3 bases: TGCAGCGTTGGATTGGCAGTAGCCAAAAACATTCAGTACTTC. Translated, it gives CSVGLAVAKNIQYF.

Notes on this clonotype: A junction boundary mismatches the germline segment, possibly from a read error. This chain links TRBV7-9 with TRBJ2-5, with unresolved D. There are 15 residues in the CDR3. Germline V gives CDR1 SEHNR, CDR2 FQNEAQ (reference sequence). In DNA form, the CDR3 reads TGTGTCAGCAGAGACCTCCCACGGGCCGAGGAGACCCAGTACTTC. Translated, it gives CVSRDLPRAEETQYF. The full variable domain, rest sourced from reference TRBV7-9 and TRBJ2-5, is DTGVSQNPRHKITKRGQNVTFRCDPISEHNRLYWYRQTLGQGPEFLTYFQNEAQLEKSRLLSDRFSAERPKGSFSTLEIQRTEQGDSAMYLCVSRDLPRAEETQYFGPGTRLLVL.

The J gene is TRBJ2-7, the V gene TRBV7-6; D is uncertain. This CDR3 is 14 amino acids long. Between the trimmed V and J ends, which lost 5 bases and 0 bases, there was a span of 11 bases. Germline CDR1 is SGHVS and CDR2 is FNYEAQ. CDR3 sequence reads: CASSPRALSYEQYF. CDR3 DNA sequence: TGTGCCAGCAGCCCAAGGGCCCTCTCCTACGAGCAGTACTTC.

This clonotype was detected once. The chain uses TRBV9 and TRBJ2-1, with 9 bases identical to TRBD2. CDR3 length: 18 residues. V gave up 0 bases and J gave up 12 bases; unmatched junction bases: 19. CDR1 and CDR2 from the germline V gene are SGDLS and YYNGEE. This CDR3 is CASSVATLAGGGEALQFF. Written as DNA, the CDR3 is TGTGCCAGCAGCGTAGCTACCCTCGCGGGAGGGGGTGAGGCATTGCAGTTCTTC.

The genes are TRBV7-8 and TRBJ2-7; D not resolved. Per the germline V gene, CDR1 is SGHVS and CDR2 is FQNEAQ. The V end lost 2 bases, the J end lost 3 bases, and 20 bases lay between the germline ends. CDR3 size: 17 residues. The CDR3 DNA reads TGTGCCAGCAGCTTAAGCCCCACGGGCCCGCGTCTCTACGAGCAGTACTTC. As protein: CASSLSPTGPRLYEQYF.

This clonotype was observed a single time. The rearrangement uses TRBV6-1 and TRBJ1-5; D is ambiguous. Germline CDR1 is MNHNS and CDR2 is SASEGT. V was pared by 4 bases and J by 7 bases, with 8 bases between. This CDR3 spans 12 amino acids. CDR3 loop: CASSVFGQPQHF. CDR3 bases: TGTGCCAGCAGTGTTTTTGGCCAGCCCCAGCATTTT.

This clonotype was seen more than once but under ten times. The chain joins TRBV7-9 to TRBJ2-1; TRBD2 agrees at 14 bases. The CDR3 runs to 18 residues. Germline lookup yields CDR1 SEHNR and CDR2 FQNEAQ (reference sequence). Trimming at V came to 5 bases and at J to 7 bases, leaving 13 bases not matched to a gene. DNA of the CDR3: TGTGCCAGCAGCGCCCGACTAGCGGGAGGGCCGGTTCGGAATGAGCAGTTCTTC. It encodes CASSARLAGGPVRNEQFF.

The chain is built from TRBV7-2 and TRBJ1-6, with D perhaps TRBD1 (6 bases). Germline loops: CDR1 SGHTA, CDR2 FQGNSA. CDR3 length equals 14 residues. Trimming took off 5 bases at V and 9 bases at J, with 14 bases between the two ends. The CDR3 DNA follows: TGTGCCAGCAGCACCGAGGGGGAAACTTCACCCCTCCACTTT. Its translation: CASSTEGETSPLHF.

J is TRBJ2-7 and V is TRBV14; TRBD1 matches 8 bases. Unmatched junction bases numbered 5, after V lost 1 base and J lost 3 bases. Germline CDR1 and CDR2: SGHDN and FVKESK. CDR3 length equals 15 residues. The CDR3 nucleotides are TGTGCCAGCAGCCAAGTCAGGACAGGGCGCTACGAGCAGTACTTC. As protein: CASSQVRTGRYEQYF.

The chain is built from TRBV5-4 and TRBJ2-3, with a possible D match to TRBD1 (6 bases). This CDR3 has 14 residues. The V end was cut by 1 base, the J end by 3 bases, with 9 bases between. Germline V lookup: CDR1 SGHNT, CDR2 YYREEE (reference sequence). CDR3 protein: CASSLQGWTDTQYF. The CDR3 DNA is TGTGCCAGCAGCTTGCAGGGGTGGACAGATACGCAGTATTTT. Combining the CDR3 with reference TRBV5-4 and TRBJ2-3 gives the whole variable domain ETGVTQSPTHLIKTRGQQVTLRCSSQSGHNTVSWYQQALGQGPQFIFQYYREEENGRGNFPPRFSGLQFPNYSSELNVNALELDDSALYLCASSLQGWTDTQYFGPGTRLTVL.

The genes are TRBV2 and TRBJ2-2, with a tentative D call TRBD2 (6 bases). The CDR3 extends over 13 amino acids. V was shortened by 2 bases and J by 10 bases, with 11 bases between the two germline ends. Germline loops: CDR1 SNHLY, CDR2 FYNNEI. CDR3 sequence reads: CASSEREVEELFF. The CDR3 DNA is TGTGCCAGCAGTGAAAGGGAGGTGGAGGAGCTGTTTTTT. Using reference TRBV2 and TRBJ2-2 for the parts outside the CDR3, the full variable domain is EPEVTQTPSHQVTQMGQEVILRCVPISNHLYFYWYRQILGQKVEFLVSFYNNEISEKSEIFDDQFSVERPDGSNFTLKIRSTKLEDSAMYFCASSEREVEELFFGEGSRLTVL.

The rearrangement uses TRBV20-1 and TRBJ2-7; 12 bases align to TRBD2. Per the germline V gene, CDR1 is DFQATT and CDR2 is SNEGSKA (reference sequence). The CDR3 totals 16 residues. Losses at the gene ends were 3 bases for V and 7 bases for J; bases not matched to a gene: 13. The CDR3 coding sequence is TGCAGTGCTAGGGGCAGCGGGCTAGCGGGAGGGAGAGAGCAGTACTTC. It is translated as CSARGSGLAGGREQYF.

DNA of the CDR3: TGTGCCAGCAGTGAATTCGACCCTACTAGCACAGATACGCAGTATTTT. Its translation: CASSEFDPTSTDTQYF. This rearrangement joins TRBV2 to TRBJ2-3; no reliable D call. In germline, CDR1 is SNHLY, CDR2 FYNNEI. The CDR3 length is 16 residues. Trimming left V 2 bases short and J 0 bases short, with 12 bases between.

V usage is TRBV5-6 and J usage is TRBJ2-5, with 11 bases identical to TRBD2. V was pared by 4 bases and J by 4 bases, with 6 bases of the junction left unmatched. This CDR3 comprises 15 residues. The germline CDR1 and CDR2 sequences are SGHDT and YYEEEE. CDR3 DNA sequence: TGTGCCAGCAGCCCGCGGCTAGCGGGGGGAGAGACCCAGTACTTC. This encodes CASSPRLAGGETQYF.

The chain carries TRBV7-9 and TRBJ2-7; possibly TRBD2 for D (5 bases). V was trimmed by 6 bases and J by 3 bases, leaving 15 bases between them. Germline values: CDR1 SEHNR, CDR2 FQNEAQ (reference sequence). The CDR3 runs 14 residues. The CDR3 here is CASSLTSGSYEQYF. The CDR3 coding sequence is TGTGCCAGCAGTTTAACGTCGGGGAGCTACGAGCAGTACTTC.

In its sample, this clonotype ranks as medium-sized. V usage is TRBV20-1 and J usage is TRBJ2-4; 8 nucleotides line up with TRBD2. In germline, CDR1 is DFQATT, CDR2 SNEGSKA (reference sequence). The trim removed 6 bases at V and 6 bases at J, leaving 10 bases unmatched. The CDR3 covers 14 residues. The CDR3 DNA reads as TGCAGTGCCGCGGGACTAGATGGGCCAAACATTCAGTACTTC. It codes for CSAAGLDGPNIQYF.

This clonotype came up a few times. The chain links TRBV19 to TRBJ1-2; possible D gene TRBD1, 6 bases. CDR3 length: 13 residues. Trimming removed 6 bases from V and 4 bases from J, with 12 bases in between. Germline CDR1 and CDR2: LNHDA and SQIVND (reference sequence). The CDR3 here is CASREGGRYGYTF. The CDR3 DNA follows: TGTGCCAGTAGAGAGGGGGGACGCTATGGCTACACCTTC.

The rearrangement uses TRBV15 and TRBJ2-6, with 9 bases that match TRBD1. This CDR3 is built from 17 residues. V shed 2 bases, J shed 2 bases, and the junction held 4 bases outside the gene matches. Germline V gene lookup returns CDR1 LNHNV and CDR2 YYDKDF (reference sequence). In nucleotides, the CDR3 is TGTGCCACCAGCAGACAACAGGGGGCGCCTGGGGCCAACGTCCTGACTTTC. Its protein is CATSRQQGAPGANVLTF. Full variable domain (remainder filled in from reference TRBV15 and TRBJ2-6): DAMVIQNPRYQVTQFGKPVTLSCSQTLNHNVMYWYQQKSSQAPKLLFHYYDKDFNNEADTPDNFQSRRPNTSFCFLDIRSPGLGDTAMYLCATSRQQGAPGANVLTFGAGSRLTVL.

V gene TRBV15 combines with J gene TRBJ2-7; 7 bases are a match to TRBD2. Germline V gives CDR1 LNHNV, CDR2 YYDKDF (reference sequence). V lost 8 bases, J lost 4 bases, and 11 bases stayed unmatched. The CDR3 has 14 residues. The DNA of the CDR3 is TGTGCCACCCTGCTTTTTGCGGGGGATTACGAGCAGTACTTC. It encodes CATLLFAGDYEQYF.

This clonotype was observed many times. The V and J genes are TRBV7-6 and TRBJ2-5; 10 positions match TRBD1. Germline V CDR1 and CDR2: SGHVS, FNYEAQ. Trimming took 5 bases from V and 5 from J; bases not matched to a gene: 14. The CDR3 totals 17 residues. The CDR3 DNA follows: TGTGCCAGCAGCCTTTGGGGGGACAGGGGAAGGGAGGAGACCCAGTACTTC. Protein product: CASSLWGDRGREETQYF.